Detailed here is one TCR beta chain. Antigen unknown. These data are taken from a study of CD8+ T cells in alopecia areata. Across the whole study: The drug, oral tofacitinib, was given to treated patients at 5 to 10 mg twice daily.

The authors extracted RNA and reverse transcribed it into cDNA as the sequencing template. Produced via immunoSEQ multiplex PCR; TCRdb's table is partial and in-frame only. The data contain about 250,000 clones, less than 80% of them singletons. Study-wide results and caveats: Lesional scalp displayed greater clonality than normal scalp, most notably in alopecia totalis/universalis.

Alopecia areata patients gave lesional scalp punch biopsies and peripheral blood samples. Sorting of PBMCs yielded the CD4+ and CD8+ T cells. Here the sequenced sample was CD4+ T cells sorted from blood, taken at week 0. This TCR derives from a human donor with alopecia areata.

Here the CDR3 reads CAWKKGGAEDGNTIYF. CDR3 coding DNA: TGTGCCTGGAAGAAAGGGGGCGCAGAGGATGGAAACACCATATATTTT. The chain is built from TRBV30 and TRBJ1-3; TRBD1 matches at 7 bases. J lost 3 bases, V lost 4 bases, and 12 bases had no gene match. This CDR3 is built from 16 residues. Germline V gene lookup returns CDR1 GTSNPN and CDR2 SVGIG (reference sequence).